The clone carrying this T cell receptor beta chain showed up just a few times. Antigen specificity is unknown. The sample comes from a study of response to subunit inactivated influenza vaccine. Overall study findings and caveats: Authors suggested each seasonal influenza vaccination recruits few new T cells.

V was shortened by 3 bases and J by 0 bases, with 9 bases between the two germline ends. CDR1 is KGHSH and CDR2 is LQKENI in the germline V gene. There are 15 residues in the CDR3. TCRdb redid the calling of the RT-PCR reads with MiXCR, one entry per CDR3 protein. The repertoire holds about 530,000 distinct CDR3 sequences, around 13% seen once, with about an eighth in the top ten. The sequenced sample was PBMCs from blood, obtained about 40 days after vaccination. This TCR derives from a man aged 50 or older who received an inactivated influenza vaccine. The gene calls are TRBV18 and TRBJ2-1; D call uncertain. This CDR3 reads CASSPSTSSYNEQFF. The CDR3 DNA is TGTGCCAGCTCACCTAGCACTTCCTCCTACAATGAGCAGTTCTTC.